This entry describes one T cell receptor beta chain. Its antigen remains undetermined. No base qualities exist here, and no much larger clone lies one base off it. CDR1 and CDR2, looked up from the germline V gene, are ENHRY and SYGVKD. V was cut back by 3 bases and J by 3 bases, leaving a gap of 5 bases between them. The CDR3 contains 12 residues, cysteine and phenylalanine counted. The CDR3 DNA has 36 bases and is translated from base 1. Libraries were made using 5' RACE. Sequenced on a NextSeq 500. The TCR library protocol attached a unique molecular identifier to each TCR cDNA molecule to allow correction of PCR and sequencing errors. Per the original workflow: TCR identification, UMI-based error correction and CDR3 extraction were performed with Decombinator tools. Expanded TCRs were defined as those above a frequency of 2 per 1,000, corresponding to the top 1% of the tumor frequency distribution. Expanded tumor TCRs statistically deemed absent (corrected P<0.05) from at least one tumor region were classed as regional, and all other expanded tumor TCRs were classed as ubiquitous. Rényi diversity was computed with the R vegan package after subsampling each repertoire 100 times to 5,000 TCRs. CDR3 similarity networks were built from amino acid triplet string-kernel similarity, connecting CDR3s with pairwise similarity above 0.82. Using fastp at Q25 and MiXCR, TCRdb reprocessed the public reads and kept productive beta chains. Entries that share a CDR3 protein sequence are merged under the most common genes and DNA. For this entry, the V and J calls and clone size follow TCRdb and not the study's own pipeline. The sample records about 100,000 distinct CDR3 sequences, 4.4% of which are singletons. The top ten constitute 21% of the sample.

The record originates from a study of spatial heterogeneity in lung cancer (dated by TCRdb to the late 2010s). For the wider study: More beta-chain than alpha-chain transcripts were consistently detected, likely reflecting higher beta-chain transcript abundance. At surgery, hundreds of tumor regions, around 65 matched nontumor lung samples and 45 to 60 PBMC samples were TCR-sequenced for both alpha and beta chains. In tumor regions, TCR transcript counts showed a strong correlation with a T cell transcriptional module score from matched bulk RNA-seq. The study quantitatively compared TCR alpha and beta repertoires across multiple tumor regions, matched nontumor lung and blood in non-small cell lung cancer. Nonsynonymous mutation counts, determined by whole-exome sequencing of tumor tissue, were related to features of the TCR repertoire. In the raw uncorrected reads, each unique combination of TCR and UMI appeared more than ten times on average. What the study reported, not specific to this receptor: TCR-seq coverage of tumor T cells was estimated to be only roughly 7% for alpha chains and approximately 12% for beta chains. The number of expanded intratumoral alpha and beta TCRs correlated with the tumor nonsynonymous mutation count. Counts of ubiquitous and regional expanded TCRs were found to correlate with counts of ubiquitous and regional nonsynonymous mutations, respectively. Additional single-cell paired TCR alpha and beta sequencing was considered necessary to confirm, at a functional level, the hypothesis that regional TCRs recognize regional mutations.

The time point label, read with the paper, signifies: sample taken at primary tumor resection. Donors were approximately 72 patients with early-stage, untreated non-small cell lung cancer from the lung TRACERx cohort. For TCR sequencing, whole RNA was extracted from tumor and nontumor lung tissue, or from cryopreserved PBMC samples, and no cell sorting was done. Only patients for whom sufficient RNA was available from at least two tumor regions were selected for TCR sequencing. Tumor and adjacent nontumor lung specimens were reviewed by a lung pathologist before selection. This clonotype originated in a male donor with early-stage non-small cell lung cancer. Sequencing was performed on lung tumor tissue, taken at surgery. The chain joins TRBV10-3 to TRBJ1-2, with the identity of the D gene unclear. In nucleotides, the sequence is TGTGCCATCAGTGATGCGGACTATGGCTACACCTTC. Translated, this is CAISDADYGYTF.